Sequencing of this T cell receptor (beta chain) was carried out in a study of T cell changes during pregnancy in multiple sclerosis. Method: immunoSEQ multiplex PCR; TCRdb's copy keeps in-frame clones and lacks some. The profile shows tens of thousands of clones, about 85% of them singletons. Trimming took 1 base from V and 7 from J; bases not matched to a gene: 7. This CDR3 is 16 amino acids long. This sample comprised CD4+ T cells from peripheral blood mononuclear cells, obtained in the third trimester of pregnancy. This clonotype was sampled from a female donor with multiple sclerosis, enrolled in a pregnancy study. The rearrangement uses TRBV23-1 and TRBJ1-5, with 10 bases that match TRBD1. TRBV23-1 is filed as an ORF, its function uncertain. This chain's CDR3 is CASSQWETGGGQPQHF. In DNA form, the CDR3 reads TGCGCCAGCAGTCAATGGGAGACAGGGGGCGGACAGCCCCAGCATTTT.